These T cell receptor beta chains were read from a single sample in a study of T cell responses to AZD1222 COVID-19 vaccine. Libraries were prepared by immunoSEQ multiplex PCR; TCRdb keeps only in-frame clonotypes and omits some of them. Here the sample spans over 110,000 clones, around 90% being singletons. This sample comprised peripheral blood, obtained on day 0 of AZD1222 vaccination. The receptors were sampled from an adult in good health. Both conserved end residues are part of each CDR3. Each record gives: V gene, D gene, J gene, CDR3 DNA, CDR3 protein. The D gene is left open where the match is weak.

TRBV4-1,.,TRBJ1-6,TGCGCCAGCAGCCGCGCCGAAGTTGTGGGTTCACCCCTCCACTTT,CASSRAEVVGSPLHF
TRBV7-3,TRBD1,TRBJ1-2,TGTGCCAGCAGCTTAAGCGGGACAGGGGTGAATGGCTACACCTTC,CASSLSGTGVNGYTF
TRBV30,.,TRBJ1-5,TGTGCCTGGCAGAGGGGCCCCTATCAGCCCCAGCATTTT,CAWQRGPYQPQHF
TRBV24-1,TRBD2,TRBJ2-3,TGTGCCACCAGTGATAATAGCGGGATGAGCCCAGATACGCAGTATTTT,CATSDNSGMSPDTQYF
TRBV19,.,TRBJ2-2,TGTGCCAGTAACCGGGGAGGCGGGGAGCTGTTTTTT,CASNRGGGELFF
TRBV2,.,TRBJ2-7,TGTGCCAGCAGGGGAGGACGGCTATTGGACGAGCAGTACTTC,CASRGGRLLDEQYF
TRBV28,TRBD1,TRBJ1-1,TGTGCCAGCAGTTTGACAAACAGGGGACAGGGAACTGAAGCTTTCTTT,CASSLTNRGQGTEAFF
TRBV13,TRBD1,TRBJ2-7,TGTGCCAGCAGGCCCTATCGGACAGGGTCCTACGAGCAGTACTTC,CASRPYRTGSYEQYF
TRBV14,.,TRBJ1-6,TGTGCCAGCAGCCAAGGGGGTGCATGGGTTTCACCCCTCCACTTT,CASSQGGAWVSPLHF
TRBV7-2,TRBD2,TRBJ2-1,TGTGCCAGCAGCTTTTGGACTAGCGGGAGTACCGATGAGCAGTTCTTC,CASSFWTSGSTDEQFF
TRBV14,TRBD2,TRBJ2-2,TGTGCCAGCAGCCAAGACGGGAGGGCCGGGGAGCTGTTTTTT,CASSQDGRAGELFF
TRBV6-5,TRBD1,TRBJ1-2,TGTGCCAGCAGTAACCGACAGGGCTATGGCTACACCTTC,CASSNRQGYGYTF
TRBV12-2,.,TRBJ1-1,TGTGCAACTTTCGACAGGGCGAACACTGAAGCTTTCTTT,CATFDRANTEAFF
TRBV10-3,.,TRBJ2-7,TGTGCCATCAGTGCGCTTAGCTCCTACGAGCAGTACTTC,CAISALSSYEQYF